This is a list of T cell receptor beta chains from one sample in a study of T cell responses to AZD1222 COVID-19 vaccine. Some clones are missing from TCRdb's copy, which holds only in-frame ones; the method was immunoSEQ multiplex PCR. The repertoire includes more than 110,000 clones, approximately 85% of them detected once, and around 8% sits in the top ten. The input for sequencing was peripheral blood, taken on day 0 of AZD1222 vaccination. These receptors all come from an adult in good health. Each CDR3 is given with its conserved first and last residue.

V	J	CDR3
TRBV7-9	TRBJ1-4	CASSLVGGVNEKLFF
TRBV12-3/TRBV12-4	TRBJ1-1	CASSLGAEAFF
TRBV27	TRBJ1-2	CASSPIGDRALYGYTF
TRBV7-8	TRBJ1-1	CASNENRGGTEAFF
TRBV7-8	TRBJ1-4	CASSFRETEKLFF
TRBV19	TRBJ1-5	CASSTLSESNQPQHF
TRBV10-3	TRBJ1-6	CAISEYQAYNSPLHF
TRBV2	TRBJ1-1	CASMEQGTEAFF
TRBV9	TRBJ1-4	CASGPLEATNEKLFF
TRBV6-5	TRBJ2-3	CASKRDTQYF
TRBV19	TRBJ2-3	CASSIGLAGAGPDTQYF
TRBV7-6	TRBJ2-2	CASSLAGGLAGELFF
TRBV28	TRBJ2-3	CASSLTGAGGDTQYF
TRBV5-6	TRBJ1-2	CASSLSGNYGYTF
TRBV7-9	TRBJ1-2	CASSLIIGPKGRYTF
TRBV7-6	TRBJ2-3	CASSLGPSGSTDTQYF
TRBV30	TRBJ2-7	CAWESYEQYF
TRBV7-9	TRBJ1-2	CASSLTGESYGYTF
TRBV10-2	TRBJ1-1	CASRSGLRGVNTEAFF
TRBV7-2	TRBJ1-3	CASSQQGAGNTIYF
TRBV6-5	TRBJ2-7	CATNRGRDPYEQYF
TRBV3-1/TRBV3-2	TRBJ1-3	CASELRVGNTIYF
TRBV3-1/TRBV3-2	TRBJ1-4	CASSDAKRRTETNEKLFF
TRBV10-1	TRBJ2-4	CASSDPQGFSQYF
TRBV29-1	TRBJ1-5	CSVESEGVQPQHF
TRBV19	TRBJ1-1	CASSRGTEAFF
TRBV7-2	TRBJ2-3	CASSLVAGATTTDTQYF
TRBV7-8	TRBJ2-1	CASSPYRYSSYNEQFF
TRBV6-5	TRBJ2-3	CASSYSGAGLGDTQYF
TRBV9	TRBJ2-1	CASSAGTSGGYEQFF
TRBV7-9	TRBJ1-2	CASSLDAGVGYTF
TRBV7-8	TRBJ2-5	CASSLHEQGAGQETQYF
TRBV5-6	TRBJ2-7	CASSSGFGGTTYEQYF
TRBV28	TRBJ1-2	CASSGPGTVYGYTF
TRBV21-1	TRBJ1-2	CASSKGDRVIGYTF